In its sample, the clone carrying this T cell receptor (beta chain) was seen many times. The antigen is unknown. The record originates from a study of T cells in Graves' hyperthyroidism and ophthalmopathy. Study results and caveats: Ophthalmopathy could be told apart from stable hyperthyroidism with a 13 V-J model. Clonotypes that were expanded in thyroid above 0.001 mostly appeared in blood too.

Per the germline V gene, CDR1 is KGHSH and CDR2 is LQKENI. This CDR3 has 15 amino acids. Trimming left V 6 bases short and J 5 bases short, with 17 bases between. Disease lasting under 3 months, a NOSPECS grade of at least 4, and a Clinical Activity Score of at least 3 were features of the ophthalmopathy patients. TCR beta CDR3 sequences were amplified from RNA transcripts. The HTBI primer set served for first-round RT-PCR of the TCR CDR3. Using its own MiXCR run on the multiplex PCR reads, TCRdb lists one record per CDR3 protein. This sample has about 350,000 distinct CDR3 sequences; about an eighth occur once, and the top ten carry roughly 35%.

This clonotype was obtained from a woman in her thirties or forties with Graves' ophthalmopathy. V usage is TRBV18 and J usage is TRBJ1-5; no firm D call. Input material: blood. The CDR3 here is CASSPTTNGDQPQHF. The CDR3 DNA is TGTGCCAGCTCCCCGACTACGAATGGCGATCAGCCCCAGCATTTT.